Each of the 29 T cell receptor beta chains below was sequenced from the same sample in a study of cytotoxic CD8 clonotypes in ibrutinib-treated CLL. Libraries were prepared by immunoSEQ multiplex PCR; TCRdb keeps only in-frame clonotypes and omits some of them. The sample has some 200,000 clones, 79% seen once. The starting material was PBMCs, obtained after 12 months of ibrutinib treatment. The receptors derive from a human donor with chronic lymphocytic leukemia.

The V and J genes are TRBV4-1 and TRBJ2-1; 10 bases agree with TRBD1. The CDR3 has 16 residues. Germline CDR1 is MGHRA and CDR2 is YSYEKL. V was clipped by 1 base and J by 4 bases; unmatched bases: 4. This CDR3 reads CASSQAGTGAYNEQFF. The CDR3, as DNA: TGCGCCAGCAGCCAAGCCGGGACAGGGGCTTACAATGAGCAGTTCTTC.

The CDR3 reads CASTSRGLGANVLTF. Written as DNA, the CDR3 is TGTGCCAGCACGAGCAGGGGGCTTGGGGCCAACGTCCTGACTTTC. The chain couples TRBV27 to TRBJ2-6; 8 bases agree with TRBD1. The V and J ends lost 7 bases and 3 bases, in that order; junction bases with no gene match: 5. Germline CDR1 is MNHEY and CDR2 is SMNVEV (reference sequence). This CDR3 region has 15 residues. The entire variable domain, with the rest obtained from reference TRBV27 and TRBJ2-6, is as follows: EAQVTQNPRYLITVTGKKLTVTCSQNMNHEYMSWYRQDPGLGLRQIYYSMNVEVTDKGDVPEGYKVSRKEKRNFPLILESPSPNQTSLYFCASTSRGLGANVLTFGAGSRLTVL.

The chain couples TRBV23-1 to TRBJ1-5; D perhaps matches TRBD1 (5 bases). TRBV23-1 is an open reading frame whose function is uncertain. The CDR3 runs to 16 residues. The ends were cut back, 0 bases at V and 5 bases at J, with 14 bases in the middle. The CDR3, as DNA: TGCGCCAGCAGTCAATCGGTGCCAGGGTTGGATCAGCCCCAGCATTTT. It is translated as CASSQSVPGLDQPQHF.

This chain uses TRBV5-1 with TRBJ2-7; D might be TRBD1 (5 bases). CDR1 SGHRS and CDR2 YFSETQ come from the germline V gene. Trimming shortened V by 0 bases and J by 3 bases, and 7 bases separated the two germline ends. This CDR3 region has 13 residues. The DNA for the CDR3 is TGCGCCAGCAGCTTGGCAGGGCACTACGAGCAGTACTTC. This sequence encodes CASSLAGHYEQYF.

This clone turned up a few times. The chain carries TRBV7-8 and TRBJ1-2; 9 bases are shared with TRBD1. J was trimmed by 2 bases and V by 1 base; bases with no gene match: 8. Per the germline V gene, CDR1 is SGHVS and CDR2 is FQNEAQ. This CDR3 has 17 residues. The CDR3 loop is CASSLDVGTGSNYGYTF. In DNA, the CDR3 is TGTGCCAGCAGCTTAGACGTCGGGACAGGGTCCAACTATGGCTACACCTTC. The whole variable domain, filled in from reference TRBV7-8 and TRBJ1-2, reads GAGVSQSPRYKVAKRGQDVALRCDPISGHVSLFWYQQALGQGPEFLTYFQNEAQLDKSGLPSDRFFAERPEGSVSTLKIQRTQQEDSAVYLCASSLDVGTGSNYGYTFGSGTRLTVV.

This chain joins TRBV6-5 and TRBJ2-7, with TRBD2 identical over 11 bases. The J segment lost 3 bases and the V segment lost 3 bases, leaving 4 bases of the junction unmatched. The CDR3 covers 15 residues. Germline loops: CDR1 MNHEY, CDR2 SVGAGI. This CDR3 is CASSYTTSGVYEQYF. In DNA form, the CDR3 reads TGTGCCAGCAGTTATACGACTAGCGGGGTCTACGAGCAGTACTTC.

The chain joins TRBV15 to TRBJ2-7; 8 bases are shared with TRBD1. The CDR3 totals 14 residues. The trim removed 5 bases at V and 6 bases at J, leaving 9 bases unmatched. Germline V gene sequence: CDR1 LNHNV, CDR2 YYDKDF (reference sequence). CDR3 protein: CATSVLGQGGEQYF. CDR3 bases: TGTGCCACCAGCGTACTAGGACAGGGAGGCGAGCAGTACTTC.

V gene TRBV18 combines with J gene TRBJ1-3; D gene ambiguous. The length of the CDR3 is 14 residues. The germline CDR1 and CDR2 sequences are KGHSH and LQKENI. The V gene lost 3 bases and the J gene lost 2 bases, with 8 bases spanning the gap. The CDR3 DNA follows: TGTGCCAGCTCACCGCTGCCTCCTGGAAACACCATATATTTT. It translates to CASSPLPPGNTIYF.

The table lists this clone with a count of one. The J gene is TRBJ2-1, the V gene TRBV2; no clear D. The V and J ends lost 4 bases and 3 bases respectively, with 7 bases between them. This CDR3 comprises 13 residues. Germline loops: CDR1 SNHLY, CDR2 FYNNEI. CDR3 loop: CASSVIGYNEQFF. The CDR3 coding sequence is TGTGCCAGCAGTGTGATCGGCTACAATGAGCAGTTCTTC.

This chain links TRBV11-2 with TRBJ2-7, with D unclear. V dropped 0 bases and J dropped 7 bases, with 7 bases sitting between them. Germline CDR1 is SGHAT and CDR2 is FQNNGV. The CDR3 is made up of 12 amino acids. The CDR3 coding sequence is TGTGCCAGCAGCTTAGATTGGGGAGAGCAGTACTTC. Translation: CASSLDWGEQYF.

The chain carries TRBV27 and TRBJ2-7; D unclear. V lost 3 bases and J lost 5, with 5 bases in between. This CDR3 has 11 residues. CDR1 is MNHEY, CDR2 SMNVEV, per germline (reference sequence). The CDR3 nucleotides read TGTGCCAGCAGTTTCTTCAACGAGCAGTACTTC. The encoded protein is CASSFFNEQYF.

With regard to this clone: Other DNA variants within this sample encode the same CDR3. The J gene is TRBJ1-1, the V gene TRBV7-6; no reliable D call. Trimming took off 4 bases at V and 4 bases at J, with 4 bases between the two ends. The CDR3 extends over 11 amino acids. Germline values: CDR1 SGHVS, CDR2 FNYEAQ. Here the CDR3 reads CASSSGTEAFF. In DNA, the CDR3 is TGTGCCAGCAGCTCCGGCACTGAAGCTTTCTTT.

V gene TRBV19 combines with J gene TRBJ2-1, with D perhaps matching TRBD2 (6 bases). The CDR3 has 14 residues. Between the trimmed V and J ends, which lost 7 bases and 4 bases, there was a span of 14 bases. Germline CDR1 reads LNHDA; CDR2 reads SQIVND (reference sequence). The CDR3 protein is CASNGGMLYNEQFF. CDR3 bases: TGTGCCAGTAACGGCGGGATGCTATACAATGAGCAGTTCTTC.

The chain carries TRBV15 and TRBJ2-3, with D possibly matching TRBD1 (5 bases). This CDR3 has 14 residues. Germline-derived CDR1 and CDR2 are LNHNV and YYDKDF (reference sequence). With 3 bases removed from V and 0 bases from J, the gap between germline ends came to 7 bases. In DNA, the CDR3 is TGTGCCACCAGCAGGGACATCAGCACAGATACGCAGTATTTT. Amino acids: CATSRDISTDTQYF.

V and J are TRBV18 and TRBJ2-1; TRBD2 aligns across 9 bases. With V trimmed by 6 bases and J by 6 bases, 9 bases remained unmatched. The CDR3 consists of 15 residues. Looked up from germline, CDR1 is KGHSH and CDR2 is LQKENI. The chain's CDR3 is CASSPTSGVVNEQFF. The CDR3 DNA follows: TGTGCCAGCTCGCCGACTAGCGGAGTCGTCAATGAGCAGTTCTTC.

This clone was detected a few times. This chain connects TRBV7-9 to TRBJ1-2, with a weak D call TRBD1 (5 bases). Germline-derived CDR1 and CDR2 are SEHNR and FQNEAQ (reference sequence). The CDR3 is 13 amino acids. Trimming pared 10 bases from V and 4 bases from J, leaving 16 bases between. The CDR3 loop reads CATGAPTPYGYTF. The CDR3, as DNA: TGTGCCACCGGGGCTCCGACGCCCTATGGCTACACCTTC. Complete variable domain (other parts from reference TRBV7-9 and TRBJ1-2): DTGVSQNPRHKITKRGQNVTFRCDPISEHNRLYWYRQTLGQGPEFLTYFQNEAQLEKSRLLSDRFSAERPKGSFSTLEIQRTEQGDSAMYLCATGAPTPYGYTFGSGTRLTVV.

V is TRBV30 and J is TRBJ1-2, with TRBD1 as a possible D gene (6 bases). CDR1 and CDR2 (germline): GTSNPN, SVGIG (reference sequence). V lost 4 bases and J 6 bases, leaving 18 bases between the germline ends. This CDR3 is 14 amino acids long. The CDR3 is CAWIRRGFDHGYTF. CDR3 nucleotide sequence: TGTGCCTGGATTCGCAGGGGTTTCGACCATGGCTACACCTTC.

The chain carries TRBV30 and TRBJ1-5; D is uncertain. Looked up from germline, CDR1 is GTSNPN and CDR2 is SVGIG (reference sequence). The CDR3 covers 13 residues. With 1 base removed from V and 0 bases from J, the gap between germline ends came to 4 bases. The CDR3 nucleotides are TGTGCCTGGAGTGGTGGTAGCAATCAGCCCCAGCATTTT. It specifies CAWSGGSNQPQHF.

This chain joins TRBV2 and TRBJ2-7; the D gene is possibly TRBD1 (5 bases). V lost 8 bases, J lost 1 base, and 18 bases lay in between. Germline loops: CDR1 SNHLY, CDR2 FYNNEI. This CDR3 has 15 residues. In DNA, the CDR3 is TGTGCCAGCGTCGGTAGGATAGCAGGGTCCTACGAGCAGTACTTC. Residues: CASVGRIAGSYEQYF.

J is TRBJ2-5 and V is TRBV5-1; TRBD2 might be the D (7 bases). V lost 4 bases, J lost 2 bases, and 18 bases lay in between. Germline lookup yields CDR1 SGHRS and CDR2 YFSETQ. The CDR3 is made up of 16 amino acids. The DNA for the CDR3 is TGCGCCAGCAGCGGGGGGGCCGCTAATTCTCAAGAGACCCAGTACTTC. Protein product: CASSGGAANSQETQYF. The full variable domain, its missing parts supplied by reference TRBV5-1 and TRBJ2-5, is KAGVTQTPRYLIKTRGQQVTLSCSPISGHRSVSWYQQTPGQGLQFLFEYFSETQRNKGNFPGRFSGRQFSNSRSEMNVSTLELGDSALYLCASSGGAANSQETQYFGPGTRLLVL.

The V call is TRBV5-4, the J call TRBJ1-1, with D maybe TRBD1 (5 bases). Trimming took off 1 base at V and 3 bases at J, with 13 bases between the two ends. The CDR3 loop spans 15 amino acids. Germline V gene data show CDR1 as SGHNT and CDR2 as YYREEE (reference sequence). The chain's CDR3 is CASSLNSGFDTEAFF. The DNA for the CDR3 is TGTGCCAGCAGCTTGAACTCAGGGTTCGACACTGAAGCTTTCTTT.

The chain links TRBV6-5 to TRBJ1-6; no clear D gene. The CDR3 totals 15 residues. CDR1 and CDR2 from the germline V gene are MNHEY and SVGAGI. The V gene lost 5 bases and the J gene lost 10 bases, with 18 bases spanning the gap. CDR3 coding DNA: TGTGCCAGCAGTGTTGACTCAACCATATTCTCACCCCTCCACTTT. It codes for CASSVDSTIFSPLHF.

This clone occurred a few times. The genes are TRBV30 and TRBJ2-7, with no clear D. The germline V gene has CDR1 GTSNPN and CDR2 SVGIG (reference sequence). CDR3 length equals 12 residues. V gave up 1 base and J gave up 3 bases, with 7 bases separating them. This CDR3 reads CAWSDQLYEQYF. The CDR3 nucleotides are TGTGCCTGGAGTGACCAACTCTACGAGCAGTACTTC.

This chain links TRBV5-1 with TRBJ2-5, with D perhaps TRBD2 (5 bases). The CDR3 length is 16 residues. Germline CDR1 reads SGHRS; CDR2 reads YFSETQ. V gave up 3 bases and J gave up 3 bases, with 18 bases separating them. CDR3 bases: TGCGCCAGCAGCTCAATTATCCGAGGGTCAAAAGAGACCCAGTACTTC. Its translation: CASSSIIRGSKETQYF.

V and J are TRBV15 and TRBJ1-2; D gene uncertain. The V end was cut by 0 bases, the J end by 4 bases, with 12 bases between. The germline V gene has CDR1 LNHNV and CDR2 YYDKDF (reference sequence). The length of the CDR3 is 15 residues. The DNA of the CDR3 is TGTGCCACCAGCAGAGATACGTTAGACCTCTATGGCTACACCTTC. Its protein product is CATSRDTLDLYGYTF.

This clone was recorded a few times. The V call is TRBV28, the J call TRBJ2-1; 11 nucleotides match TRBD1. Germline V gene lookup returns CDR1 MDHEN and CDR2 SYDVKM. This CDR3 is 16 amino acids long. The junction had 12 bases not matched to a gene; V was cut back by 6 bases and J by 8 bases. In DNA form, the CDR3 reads TGTGCCAGCAGCCCTACTGCGGGACAGGGGGGGGATGAGCAGTTCTTC. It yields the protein CASSPTAGQGGDEQFF. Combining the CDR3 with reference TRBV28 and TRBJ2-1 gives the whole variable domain DVKVTQSSRYLVKRTGEKVFLECVQDMDHENMFWYRQDPGLGLRLIYFSYDVKMKEKGDIPEGYSVSREKKERFSLILESASTNQTSMYLCASSPTAGQGGDEQFFGPGTRLTVL.

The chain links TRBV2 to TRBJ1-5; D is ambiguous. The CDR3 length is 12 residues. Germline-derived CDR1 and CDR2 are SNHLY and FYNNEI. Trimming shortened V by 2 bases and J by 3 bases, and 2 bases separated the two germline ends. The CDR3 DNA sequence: TGTGCCAGCAGTGAACCCAATCAGCCCCAGCATTTT. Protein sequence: CASSEPNQPQHF.

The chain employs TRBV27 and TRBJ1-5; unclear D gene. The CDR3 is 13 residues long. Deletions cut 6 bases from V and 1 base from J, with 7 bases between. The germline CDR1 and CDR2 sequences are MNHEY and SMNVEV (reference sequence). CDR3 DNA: TGTGCCAGCAGGGGTTGGAGCAATCAGCCCCAGCATTTT. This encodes CASRGWSNQPQHF.

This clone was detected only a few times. The DNA of the CDR3 is TGTGCCAGTAGTATAGGGAATGAGCAGTTCTTC. Amino acids: CASSIGNEQFF. This rearrangement joins TRBV19 to TRBJ2-1; D not certain. CDR3 length: 11 amino acids. Germline CDR1 LNHDA, CDR2 SQIVND (reference sequence). The ends were cut back, 1 base at V and 7 bases at J, with 2 bases in the middle.